This TCR beta chain was retrieved from a study of OX40 agonist ivuxolimab in advanced cancers. Study context: Having had anti-PD-1, anti-PD-L1 or anti-CTLA-4 therapy before was allowed, and more than 35% had some.

TCRdb's copy holds only in-frame clones and misses some; the assay was immunoSEQ multiplex PCR. This sample has 35,000 to 45,000 clones, with 60% to 85% found just once. This CDR3 spans 15 amino acids. Unmatched junction bases numbered 12, after V lost 5 bases and J lost 5 bases. Germline lookup yields CDR1 SGHKS and CDR2 YYEKEE (reference sequence). Patients with a history of autoimmune disease or on systemic immunosuppression were excluded. The chain employs TRBV5-5 and TRBJ2-7, with 8 bases lining up with TRBD1. The material sequenced was CD4+ or CD8+ T cells sorted from blood, taken in a trial of the OX40 agonist ivuxolimab. The sequence was collected from an adult with an advanced solid tumor such as melanoma, head and neck, liver or kidney cancer. As DNA, the CDR3 is TGTGCCAGCAGGGACAGGGTGGACCCTAGGAACGAGCAGTACTTC. It yields the protein CASRDRVDPRNEQYF.